This TCR beta chain was obtained from a study of human T cells and chemical hapten exposure (dated by TCRdb to 2020 to 2022). About the study as a whole: For sensitization, 2% DPC in acetone was applied to a roughly 2 cm by roughly 2 cm area of upper inner arm skin. Throughout the roughly 23-week study period, patients were also given weekly therapeutic DPC doses on the scalp. Patch tests used Finn chambers with 0.01% DPC on the upper back, scored after 6 days by International Contact Dermatitis Research Group standards. Alopecia areata with under or over 50% scalp involvement, alopecia totalis and alopecia universalis were represented in the patient cohort, which was mostly female. Libraries were combined into a pool for sequencing, and differences in TCR yield between samples came mainly from small differences in library volumes within the pool. In alopecia patients, the study followed how the peripheral blood TCR repertoire changed in vivo over primary and secondary sensitization to diphenylcyclopropenone (DPC), a hapten. Blood samples were taken from patients before sensitization (week 0) and at 2, 6 and about 24 weeks after DPC sensitization. For TCR sequencing, blood came from about 28 alopecia patients at anywhere from one to four time points (pre-sensitization, 2, 6 and 24 weeks). The paper as a whole reports these results and caveats: Because all patients had alopecia, a presumed autoimmune disease, the immune response of the patients might differ from that of healthy individuals. The number of TCRs above 1 in 1000 frequency did not change with DPC sensitization; there was no evidence of global repertoire structure alterations. Repeated subsampling changed both the strength of the expansion versus patch-test correlation and the threshold at which that correlation became significant. A positive correlation was found between the number of PT1 expanded TCRs and patch test score, with significance reached at thresholds 8, 16 and 32 but not 4. Compared with pre-sensitization or healthy control sets, expanded TCRs formed significantly more large CDR3 similarity clusters, which is consistent with antigen-driven responses.

Taken with the paper, the label for time point translates to: pre-sensitization, week 0. The meaning of the sample's treatment or condition label: therapeutic diphenylcyclopropenone sensitization with weekly scalp DPC. Blood at each patch-test visit was drawn before the patch test was applied. Patients were considered eligible if aged 18 to 70, diagnosed with alopecia and deemed suitable for DPC therapy, and patients were excluded if pregnant. Total RNA was extracted from unfractionated whole blood that had been collected in Tempus Blood RNA tubes. The V and J ends are trimmed by 1 base and 1 base, leaving 17 bases between them. CDR1 and CDR2, per the germline V gene (reference sequence), are DFQATT and SNEGSKA. From the cysteine up to the phenylalanine, the CDR3 has a length of 17 residues. Of the read, only the CDR3 DNA is kept; its 51 bases are in frame from base 1. Receptor amplification or capture employed RACE. Sequencing used a NextSeq 500. Library preparation attached unique molecular identifiers to individual cDNA molecules for quantitative, reproducible TCR counting. For every blood RNA sample, sequencing covered both the TCR alpha and TCR beta chains. Per the original workflow: A median of about 100,000 TCRs per sample was observed, with a range of roughly 23,224 to 700,000. The Decombinator software suite was used to annotate the V, J and CDR3 of the TCR reads. For the PS versus PT1 abundance plots, all samples were subsampled to the same number of TCRs (28,000). TCRs were defined as expanded if absent before sensitization and observed at least eight times at the 2-week time point. The raw public data were reprocessed by TCRdb itself: fastp quality trimming at Q25, MiXCR clonotype calling, in-frame beta chains only. Merged by CDR3 protein, the rows form single entries marked with the most common genes and DNA. These V and J calls rely on TCRdb rather than the paper's analysis. A total of under 200,000 distinct CDR3 sequences appear in this sample, almost 30% of them only once. Under 3% of the sample rests with the top ten.

Details on this clonotype: Its antigen is not yet known. No much larger clone exists at a distance of one base, and base qualities are not known.

The sample consisted of whole blood, taken in connection with sensitization to the hapten diphenylcyclopropenone (DPC). The clonotype originates from a woman in her 30s with alopecia areata. Some clones in this sample may be carry-over from other donors' samples. The V gene is TRBV20-1 and the J gene is TRBJ2-1, and the D gene may be TRBD2, 6 bases matching. The base sequence is TGCAGTGCTAGAGTGCCTCGGCGGGGAGGTTCCTACAATGAGCAGTTCTTC. This is translated as CSARVPRRGGSYNEQFF.